Listed here is a single T cell receptor beta chain. The antigen is unknown. J was trimmed by 7 bases and V by 4 bases; bases with no gene match: 8. Looked up from germline, CDR1 is MNHEY and CDR2 is SMNVEV (reference sequence). The CDR3 loop spans 14 amino acids. PCR amplification relied on 60 Vbeta primers (plus 13 Jbeta primers). TCRdb's copy holds only in-frame clones and misses some; the assay was immunoSEQ multiplex PCR. There are 65,000 to 95,000 clones in the sample; about 81% occur only once, and approximately 13% lies in the top ten. The sample comes from a study of cytomegalovirus exposure and HLA in healthy donors. Study-wide results and caveats: An Asian-associated ancestry cluster reportedly showed fewer N-insertions than the roughly 670-donor mean in a later analysis. In vitro experiments confirmed that a few CMV-associated chains were specific for CMV antigens.

Sequenced sample: PBMCs. This TCR came from a man in his 70s in good health and CMV-seronegative. The genes are TRBV27 and TRBJ1-2; 8 bases align to TRBD1. CDR3 sequence (DNA): TGTGCCAGCAGTTACGGCAGGGGGCCCTCTGGCTACACCTTC. This codes for CASSYGRGPSGYTF.